Listed here are 10 T cell receptor beta chains from one sample, sequenced in a study of blood T cells in healthy people across ages. Alongside a J-beta primer mix, a sample-barcoded 5' primer served in a second PCR lasting about 7 to 12 cycles. TCRdb recomputed calls from the 5' RACE reads with MiXCR, one row per CDR3 protein. Among around 1,500,000 distinct CDR3 sequences listed, around 42% were seen once. Sequencing was performed on blood. The source is a woman in her late teens or twenties in good health.

V is TRBV10-3 and J is TRBJ1-4; D is unresolved. The V and J ends lost 2 bases and 11 bases respectively, with 12 bases between them. CDR1 and CDR2 from the germline V gene are ENHRY and SYGVKD. The CDR3 extends over 13 amino acids. This CDR3 reads CAISEAAERKLFF. CDR3 in DNA: TGTGCCATCAGTGAGGCAGCGGAGAGGAAACTGTTTTTT.

The chain carries TRBV7-3 and TRBJ2-3, with 10 bases lining up with TRBD2. Looked up from germline, CDR1 is SGHTA and CDR2 is FQGTGA. The junction had 9 bases not matched to a gene; V was cut back by 1 base and J by 5 bases. This CDR3 is built from 17 residues. The DNA of the CDR3 is TGTGCCAGCAGCTTAATTCCTAGCGGGGGTTTCGAAGATACGCAGTATTTT. It codes for CASSLIPSGGFEDTQYF.

In this sample, this clonotype turned up a few times. This chain joins TRBV10-3 and TRBJ2-7, with 8 bases fitting TRBD2. The germline gives CDR1 ENHRY, CDR2 SYGVKD. After removal of 3 bases from V and 3 bases from J, the junction contained 10 bases not matched to a gene. The CDR3 loop spans 16 amino acids. The CDR3 loop reads CAISEGRGGPFYEQYF. CDR3 coding DNA: TGTGCCATCAGTGAAGGACGGGGGGGGCCCTTCTACGAGCAGTACTTC.

The chain employs TRBV28 and TRBJ1-2, with 9 bases matching TRBD1. This CDR3 is built from 13 residues. From germline, CDR1 is MDHEN and CDR2 SYDVKM. J gave up 5 bases and V 6 bases, and 4 bases lay outside the gene matches. CDR3 nucleotide sequence: TGTGCCAGCAGGACAGGGGGGGCATATGGCTACACCTTC. Translation: CASRTGGAYGYTF.

A word on this clonotype: The junction does not match germline at one end; this may be a read error. J is TRBJ2-3 and V is TRBV6-5; no clear D gene. This CDR3 has 15 residues. Germline-derived CDR1 and CDR2 are MNHEY and SVGAGI. The CDR3 region is CAGSYSRLRTDTQYF. DNA of the CDR3: TGTGCCGGCAGTTACTCCAGGCTCCGCACAGATACGCAGTATTTT.

The chain recombines TRBV7-9 with TRBJ2-5; D possibly matches TRBD1 or TRBD2 (5 bases each). The CDR3 is 15 residues long. CDR1 is SEHNR, CDR2 FQNEAQ, per germline (reference sequence). V dropped 3 bases and J dropped 6 bases, with 17 bases sitting between them. Here the CDR3 reads CASSLSGTDKKTQYF. CDR3 in DNA: TGTGCCAGCAGCTTGTCCGGGACCGACAAGAAGACCCAGTACTTC.

The rearrangement joins TRBV2 to TRBJ2-7; 13 bases map to TRBD2. After removal of 6 bases from V and 4 bases from J, the junction contained 6 bases not matched to a gene. Germline CDR1 is SNHLY and CDR2 is FYNNEI. CDR3 length: 15 residues. The CDR3 spells CASRVTSGGNYEQYF. The CDR3 DNA follows: TGTGCCAGCAGGGTGACTAGCGGGGGGAATTACGAGCAGTACTTC. Complete variable domain (other parts from reference TRBV2 and TRBJ2-7): EPEVTQTPSHQVTQMGQEVILRCVPISNHLYFYWYRQILGQKVEFLVSFYNNEISEKSEIFDDQFSVERPDGSNFTLKIRSTKLEDSAMYFCASRVTSGGNYEQYFGPGTRLTVT.

The chain is built from TRBV27 and TRBJ1-3; 10 bases map to TRBD1. V gave up 6 bases and J gave up 2 bases; unmatched junction bases: 7. Germline CDR1 reads MNHEY; CDR2 reads SMNVEV (reference sequence). This CDR3 comprises 16 residues. CDR3 residues: CASSLTGTGAGNTIYF. The CDR3 DNA reads as TGTGCCAGCAGCCTAACCGGGACAGGGGCTGGAAACACCATATATTTT.

The rearrangement links TRBV6-6 to TRBJ2-5; D might be TRBD2 (5 bases). This CDR3 comprises 15 residues. With 7 bases removed from V and 11 bases from J, the gap between germline ends came to 26 bases. The germline gives CDR1 MNHNY, CDR2 SVGAGI (reference sequence). CDR3: CASTSAASSYNEQYF. CDR3 sequence (DNA): TGTGCCAGCACCTCAGCGGCTAGCTCCTACAATGAGCAGTACTTC.

The rearrangement joins TRBV12-3 or TRBV12-4 to TRBJ2-1; 7 positions agree with TRBD1. The CDR3 spans 18 residues. V lost 5 bases, J lost 5 bases, and 18 bases stayed unmatched. The CDR3 sequence is CASSVRDSLSLPHNEQFF. The CDR3, as DNA: TGTGCCAGCAGTGTCCGGGACAGTTTGTCCCTTCCCCACAATGAGCAGTTCTTC.